Presented here are 17 T cell receptor beta chains from one specimen sequenced in a study of Graves' ophthalmopathy and Graves' hyperthyroidism. As the template, RNA transcripts were used to amplify TCR beta CDR3 regions. Second-round multiplex PCR came after first-round RT-PCR with HTBI primers. TCRdb re-called the multiplex PCR reads through MiXCR, storing one row per CDR3 protein. The sample consists of around 1.1 million distinct CDR3 sequences, 35% to 45% of them appearing once. The sample consisted of peripheral blood or thyroid tissue (not recorded which). The receptors were gathered from an adult man with Graves' hyperthyroidism.

This clonotype was picked up a small number of times. The chain combines TRBV15 with TRBJ1-1; TRBD1 is a possible D gene (5 bases). Germline V gives CDR1 LNHNV, CDR2 YYDKDF (reference sequence). V was shortened by 6 bases and J by 3 bases, with 11 bases between the two germline ends. The length of the CDR3 is 13 residues. The DNA for the CDR3 is TGTGCCACCAGATGGGGCGCGCACACTGAAGCTTTCTTT. It specifies CATRWGAHTEAFF.

This clonotype appeared many times. This chain links TRBV19 with TRBJ1-5, with 10 positions matching TRBD1. CDR3 length: 16 residues. Trimming cost V 6 bases and J 6 bases; bases outside gene matches: 11. CDR1 LNHDA and CDR2 SQIVND come from the germline V gene (reference sequence). The CDR3 coding sequence is TGTGCCAGTAGCACCACCGGGACAGGGGCCCGTCAGCCCCAGCATTTT. Its translation is CASSTTGTGARQPQHF.

Of note for this clonotype: A much larger clone is a single base away; this may be a read error. The chain combines TRBV11-2 with TRBJ2-7; no clear D. The CDR3 is made up of 15 amino acids. Germline V gene sequence: CDR1 SGHAT, CDR2 FQNNGV. CDR3 in amino acids: CASSPRGDISSEQYF. Written as DNA, the CDR3 is TGTGCCAGCAGCCCTCGAGGCGATATTTCCTCCGAGCAGTACTTC.

This clonotype was seen ten or more times. In DNA form, the CDR3 reads TGTGCCACCAGTGACCGGACGGAAAATAGCAATCAGCCCCAGCATTTT. Encoded protein: CATSDRTENSNQPQHF. The chain links TRBV24-1 to TRBJ1-5, with unresolved D. Germline loops: CDR1 KGHDR, CDR2 SFDVKD. V gave up 4 bases and J gave up 0 bases, with 12 bases separating them. The CDR3 length is 16 residues.

As regards this clonotype: This could be a read error, since a much larger clone is one nucleotide away. V gene TRBV10-3 combines with J gene TRBJ1-1; D gene unclear. CDR1 and CDR2 from the germline V gene are ENHRY and SYGVKD. Trimming took 5 bases from V and 4 from J, leaving 14 bases between them. This CDR3 region has 14 residues. The chain's CDR3 is CAISYGRSTTEAFF. In nucleotides, the CDR3 is TGTGCCATCAGTTACGGTCGGTCTACCACTGAAGCTTTCTTT.

The chain is built from TRBV28 and TRBJ2-7; TRBD2 matches at 7 bases. This CDR3 has 13 amino acids. Trimming took 6 bases from V and 2 from J; bases not matched to a gene: 4. The germline V gene encodes CDR1 MDHEN and CDR2 SYDVKM. CDR3: CASSWGGAYEQYF. In DNA form, the CDR3 reads TGTGCCAGCAGCTGGGGGGGGGCCTACGAGCAGTACTTC.

This clonotype was detected many times. The chain recombines TRBV7-2 with TRBJ2-7; weak D call: TRBD2 (5 bases). This CDR3 comprises 15 residues. The germline V gene has CDR1 SGHTA and CDR2 FQGNSA. The V gene lost 5 bases and the J gene lost 0 bases, with 14 bases spanning the gap. Written as DNA, the CDR3 is TGTGCCAGCAGCCCCCCGGGATTGGCCTCCTACGAGCAGTACTTC. It codes for CASSPPGLASYEQYF.

This chain uses TRBV29-1 with TRBJ2-2, with 7 positions matching TRBD2. CDR1 SQVTM and CDR2 ANQGSEA come from the germline V gene. The CDR3 is 15 residues long. Unmatched junction bases numbered 8, after V lost 4 bases and J lost 3 bases. The CDR3 DNA sequence: TGCAGCGTTGGGGGGGGAGGGATGGACACCGGGGAGCTGTTTTTT. Translating it yields CSVGGGGMDTGELFF.

This clonotype was counted ten times or more. The V call is TRBV13, the J call TRBJ2-5; 8 bases map to TRBD2. The V and J ends lost 5 bases and 5 bases, in that order; junction bases with no gene match: 10. Germline CDR1 and CDR2: PRHDT and FYEKMQ (reference sequence). There are 15 residues in the CDR3. The CDR3 here is CASSGSGLAGETQYF. CDR3 coding DNA: TGTGCCAGCAGCGGATCCGGACTAGCCGGGGAGACCCAGTACTTC.

This clonotype was picked up a small number of times. The gene calls are TRBV20-1 and TRBJ2-7; TRBD2 might be the D (6 bases). The germline gives CDR1 DFQATT, CDR2 SNEGSKA (reference sequence). CDR3 length: 15 residues. Trimming took 1 base from V and 3 from J, leaving 16 bases between them. In DNA form, the CDR3 reads TGCAGTGCTAGAGGCACCGGGACTGATAACTACGAGCAGTACTTC. This translates into CSARGTGTDNYEQYF.

CDR3 sequence (DNA): TGTGCCAGCTCACAAAACAGGGACGAGCAGTACTTC. Protein: CASSQNRDEQYF. V gene TRBV18 combines with J gene TRBJ2-7; D possibly corresponds to TRBD1 (6 bases). V lost 4 bases and J lost 5, with 9 bases in between. The CDR3 runs 12 residues. Germline V gene lookup returns CDR1 KGHSH and CDR2 LQKENI.

This clonotype was detected many times. The chain has TRBV20-1 and TRBJ1-5; D is perhaps TRBD1 (5 bases). This CDR3 is built from 13 residues. The germline CDR1 and CDR2 sequences are DFQATT and SNEGSKA (reference sequence). The V end lost 0 bases, the J end lost 6 bases, and 9 bases lay between the germline ends. The DNA of the CDR3 is TGCAGTGCTAGAGACAGGGAAGGTCAGCCCCAGCATTTT. Translating it yields CSARDREGQPQHF.

This clonotype was seen repeatedly, ten times or more. This chain joins TRBV7-9 and TRBJ1-4; 7 bases agree with TRBD1. The V gene end was trimmed by 5 bases and the J gene end by 8 bases; junction bases not matched to a gene: 20. The CDR3 contains 18 residues. Germline CDR1 SEHNR, CDR2 FQNEAQ (reference sequence). The CDR3 nucleotides read TGTGCCAGCAGCGATCCGGGACAGCCATCCGGGGTGCGGGAAAAACTGTTTTTT. It specifies CASSDPGQPSGVREKLFF.

This clonotype was counted ten times or more. The chain uses TRBV7-8 and TRBJ2-2; maybe TRBD2 (5 bases). The CDR3 runs to 16 residues. Trimming took 4 bases from V and 4 from J, leaving 16 bases between them. Germline values: CDR1 SGHVS, CDR2 FQNEAQ. This CDR3 is CASSSRSGGSTGELFF. The CDR3 bases are TGTGCCAGCAGCTCCCGCAGCGGTGGGAGCACCGGGGAGCTGTTTTTT. Filled out from reference TRBV7-8 and TRBJ2-2, the complete variable domain reads GAGVSQSPRYKVAKRGQDVALRCDPISGHVSLFWYQQALGQGPEFLTYFQNEAQLDKSGLPSDRFFAERPEGSVSTLKIQRTQQEDSAVYLCASSSRSGGSTGELFFGEGSRLTVL.

This clonotype was recorded at least ten times. The chain is built from TRBV12-3 or TRBV12-4 and TRBJ1-1; 7 bases are shared with TRBD1. Trimming took 6 bases from V and 6 from J; bases not matched to a gene: 7. CDR3 length: 13 residues. The CDR3 region has the DNA TGTGCCAGCAGGAAACAGGGGAAGGCTGAAGCTTTCTTT. This sequence encodes CASRKQGKAEAFF.

This chain connects TRBV25-1 to TRBJ1-1, with 9 bases matching TRBD1. Germline trimming cut 7 bases from V and 8 bases from J; bases unmatched to any gene: 11. CDR1 is MGHDK and CDR2 is SYGVNS in the germline V gene. The CDR3 sequence is 14 residues long. Written as DNA, the CDR3 is TGTGCCAGCACCAGGGACCGGACAGGGGCAGAAGCTTTCTTT. Its protein product is CASTRDRTGAEAFF.

The V gene is TRBV7-2, the J gene TRBJ1-2; no reliable D call. Trimming removed 5 bases from V and 6 bases from J, with 16 bases in between. The CDR3 contains 14 residues. Germline V CDR1 and CDR2: SGHTA, FQGNSA. CDR3 sequence: CASSPTGEVDGYTF. DNA of the CDR3: TGTGCCAGCAGCCCGACGGGAGAGGTTGATGGCTACACCTTC.